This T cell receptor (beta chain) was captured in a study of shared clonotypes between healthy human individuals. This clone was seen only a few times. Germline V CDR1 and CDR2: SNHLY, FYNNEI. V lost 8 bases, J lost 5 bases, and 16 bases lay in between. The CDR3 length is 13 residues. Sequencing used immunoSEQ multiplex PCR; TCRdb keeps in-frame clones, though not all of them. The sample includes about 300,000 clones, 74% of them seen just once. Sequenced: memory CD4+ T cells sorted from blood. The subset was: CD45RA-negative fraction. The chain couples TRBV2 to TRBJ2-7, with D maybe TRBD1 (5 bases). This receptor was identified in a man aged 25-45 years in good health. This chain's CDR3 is CASYSGQGHEQYF. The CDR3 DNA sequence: TGTGCCAGCTACTCCGGGCAGGGCCACGAGCAGTACTTC. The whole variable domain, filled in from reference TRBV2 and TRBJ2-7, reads EPEVTQTPSHQVTQMGQEVILRCVPISNHLYFYWYRQILGQKVEFLVSFYNNEISEKSEIFDDQFSVERPDGSNFTLKIRSTKLEDSAMYFCASYSGQGHEQYFGPGTRLTVT.